The 27 T cell receptor beta chains below come from one sample, sequenced in a study of regulatory T cells in long-lasting Graves disease. Arm-PCR of CDR3 regions with iRepertoire HTBI primers generated TCR beta libraries. TCRdb called the multiplex PCR reads again in MiXCR, with one record for every CDR3 protein. Of under 250,000 distinct CDR3 sequences in the sample, roughly 20% were seen once. Time point reported: newly diagnosed GD, antithyroid drugs for less than 3 months. Construction of the TCR library relied on RNA isolated from PBMCs. This sample also belongs to another study, concerning T cells in Graves' hyperthyroidism and ophthalmopathy.

The material sequenced was peripheral blood mononuclear cells (PBMCs), taken at new diagnosis, from a patient treated with antithyroid drugs. Receptors originate from a young woman with Graves disease.

This rearrangement joins TRBV9 to TRBJ2-1; TRBD2 matches 13 bases. The V gene's germline CDR1 is SGDLS and CDR2 YYNGEE. V lost 0 bases to trimming and J lost 7 bases; unmatched junction nucleotides: 7. CDR3 length equals 17 residues. This CDR3 reads CASSVVGLAGVGNEQFF. As DNA, the CDR3 is TGTGCCAGCAGCGTAGTAGGACTAGCGGGAGTCGGTAATGAGCAGTTCTTC. The entire variable domain, with the rest obtained from reference TRBV9 and TRBJ2-1, is as follows: DSGVTQTPKHLITATGQRVTLRCSPRSGDLSVYWYQQSLDQGLQFLIQYYNGEERAKGNILERFSAQQFPDLHSELNLSSLELGDSALYFCASSVVGLAGVGNEQFFGPGTRLTVL.

At least ten counts were recorded for this clonotype. The genes are TRBV7-9 and TRBJ1-2; D might be TRBD1 (5 bases). CDR1 is SEHNR and CDR2 is FQNEAQ in the germline V gene (reference sequence). The V gene lost 8 bases and the J gene lost 2 bases, with 9 bases spanning the gap. The CDR3 is 12 residues long. The CDR3 region is CASRGENYGYTF. In nucleotides, the CDR3 is TGTGCCAGCCGGGGGGAGAACTATGGCTACACCTTC.

This clonotype was seen ten or more times. The chain links TRBV28 to TRBJ2-2; D perhaps matches TRBD2 (6 bases). Trimming shortened V by 7 bases and J by 6 bases, and 24 bases separated the two germline ends. The CDR3 is 17 amino acids. The V gene's germline CDR1 is MDHEN and CDR2 SYDVKM. The DNA for the CDR3 is TGTGCCAGCACCTTCAACCCCGGGGGATGGTCGCCCGGGGAGCTGTTTTTT. Its translation is CASTFNPGGWSPGELFF. Full variable domain (outside the CDR3, taken from reference TRBV28 and TRBJ2-2): DVKVTQSSRYLVKRTGEKVFLECVQDMDHENMFWYRQDPGLGLRLIYFSYDVKMKEKGDIPEGYSVSREKKERFSLILESASTNQTSMYLCASTFNPGGWSPGELFFGEGSRLTVL.

This clonotype occurred many times. The chain combines TRBV4-1 with TRBJ2-3, with TRBD2 matching 12 bases. The CDR3 length is 18 residues. After removal of 4 bases from V and 3 bases from J, the junction contained 11 bases not matched to a gene. Germline loops: CDR1 MGHRA, CDR2 YSYEKL. The CDR3 reads CASSPLEASGGGTDTQYF. CDR3 DNA: TGCGCCAGCAGCCCGCTGGAGGCTAGCGGGGGGGGAACAGATACGCAGTATTTT.

This clonotype was seen many times. V is TRBV7-8 and J is TRBJ2-7; D call uncertain. Germline V lookup: CDR1 SGHVS, CDR2 FQNEAQ. V gave up 5 bases and J gave up 3 bases, with 8 bases separating them. The CDR3 extends over 12 amino acids. CDR3 in DNA: TGTGCCAGCAGCCCCCGTGGCTACGAGCAGTACTTC. Encoded protein: CASSPRGYEQYF.

The table lists this clonotype with a few counts. The CDR3 loop is CASSYSLTGAFRWSPLHF. DNA for the CDR3: TGTGCCAGCAGTTACTCCTTGACAGGAGCTTTTCGGTGGTCACCCCTCCACTTT. The rearrangement joins TRBV6-5 to TRBJ1-6; D might be TRBD1 (6 bases). V gave up 0 bases and J gave up 10 bases, with 22 bases separating them. In germline, CDR1 is MNHEY, CDR2 SVGAGI. The CDR3 runs to 18 residues.

This clonotype was seen repeatedly, ten times or more. This chain joins TRBV19 and TRBJ2-5, with TRBD1 identical over 7 bases. V gave up 5 bases and J gave up 10 bases; unmatched junction bases: 13. CDR3 size: 14 residues. Germline CDR1 and CDR2: LNHDA and SQIVND (reference sequence). The CDR3 DNA reads TGTGCCAGTAGTTTGTCCCCGGGACAGTCAATCCAGTACTTC. It codes for CASSLSPGQSIQYF. The full variable domain, with the rest looked up from reference TRBV19 and TRBJ2-5, is DGGITQSPKYLFRKEGQNVTLSCEQNLNHDAMYWYRQDPGQGLRLIYYSQIVNDFQKGDIAEGYSVSREKKESFPLTVTSAQKNPTAFYLCASSLSPGQSIQYFGPGTRLLVL.

At least ten counts were recorded for this clonotype. The chain recombines TRBV10-1 with TRBJ2-3; 10 bases match TRBD2. CDR1 is WNHNN and CDR2 is SYGVQD in the germline V gene (reference sequence). With V trimmed by 2 bases and J by 1 base, 0 bases remained unmatched. This CDR3 comprises 15 residues. This CDR3 is CASSELAGGTDTQYF. In nucleotides, the CDR3 is TGCGCCAGCAGTGAGCTAGCGGGGGGCACAGATACGCAGTATTTT.

The rearrangement uses TRBV28 and TRBJ1-6; TRBD1 agrees at 8 bases. The germline V gene has CDR1 MDHEN and CDR2 SYDVKM. The V and J ends lost 0 bases and 9 bases, in that order; junction bases with no gene match: 4. The CDR3 contains 15 residues. In nucleotides, the CDR3 is TGTGCCAGCAGTTTATGGGGGACAGGACGTTCACCCCTCCACTTT. Translation gives CASSLWGTGRSPLHF.

This clonotype was observed at least ten times. The V call is TRBV11-1, the J call TRBJ2-5; the D is unclear. The V end lost 0 bases, the J end lost 2 bases, and 7 bases lay between the germline ends. Germline CDR1 SGHAT, CDR2 FQDESV (reference sequence). There are 14 residues in the CDR3. The CDR3: CASSLAASQETQYF. The DNA for the CDR3 is TGTGCCAGCAGCTTAGCCGCTTCACAAGAGACCCAGTACTTC.

On this clonotype: It may be a read error: a sequence one base away is much more abundant. V is TRBV30 and J is TRBJ1-2; perhaps TRBD1 as D (5 bases). The CDR3 has 13 amino acids. V lost 8 bases, J lost 5 bases, and 18 bases lay in between. Germline V CDR1 and CDR2: GTSNPN, SVGIG (reference sequence). DNA for the CDR3: TGTGCCCGGACTAGACAGCCGATGTATGGCTACACCTTC. This sequence encodes CARTRQPMYGYTF.

The V and J genes are TRBV19 and TRBJ1-1; TRBD1 might be the D (5 bases). This CDR3 contains 14 residues. Germline V CDR1 and CDR2: LNHDA, SQIVND (reference sequence). With 1 base removed from V and 5 bases from J, the gap between germline ends came to 11 bases. The CDR3 nucleotides are TGTGCCAGTAGTATAGCCAGGGTGAGAACTGAAGCTTTCTTT. It yields the protein CASSIARVRTEAFF.

This clonotype was counted many times. The chain recombines TRBV28 with TRBJ2-3, with a tentative D call TRBD2 (6 bases). With 4 bases removed from V and 3 bases from J, the gap between germline ends came to 17 bases. Per the germline V gene, CDR1 is MDHEN and CDR2 is SYDVKM. This CDR3 is 16 amino acids long. The CDR3 region has the DNA TGTGCCAGCAGTTGGAGGTCGGGAGACGGGACAGATACGCAGTATTTT. Translation: CASSWRSGDGTDTQYF. Supplemented by reference TRBV28 and TRBJ2-3, the full variable domain reads DVKVTQSSRYLVKRTGEKVFLECVQDMDHENMFWYRQDPGLGLRLIYFSYDVKMKEKGDIPEGYSVSREKKERFSLILESASTNQTSMYLCASSWRSGDGTDTQYFGPGTRLTVL.

At least ten counts were recorded for this clonotype. This rearrangement joins TRBV24-1 to TRBJ1-1; D possibly corresponds to TRBD1 (6 bases). This CDR3 has 13 amino acids. The V end lost 11 bases, the J end lost 3 bases, and 15 bases lay between the germline ends. The germline CDR1 and CDR2 sequences are KGHDR and SFDVKD. The CDR3 loop reads CAIQGRWDTEAFF. The CDR3 DNA is TGTGCCATACAGGGACGTTGGGACACTGAAGCTTTCTTT.

This clonotype was seen repeatedly, ten times or more. This chain joins TRBV6-1 and TRBJ1-6, with TRBD1 matching 9 bases. The germline gives CDR1 MNHNS, CDR2 SASEGT. The trim removed 6 bases at V and 10 bases at J, leaving 7 bases unmatched. The CDR3 is 14 amino acids. The CDR3 DNA reads as TGTGCCAGCAGCCGGGACAGGGTTGGCTCACCCCTCCACTTT. Its protein product is CASSRDRVGSPLHF.

This clonotype was recorded at least ten times. V and J are TRBV4-1 and TRBJ1-1; TRBD1 matches 8 bases. Losses at the gene ends were 3 bases for V and 0 bases for J; bases not matched to a gene: 6. Germline V gives CDR1 MGHRA, CDR2 YSYEKL. The CDR3 is made up of 16 amino acids. The CDR3, as DNA: TGCGCCAGCAGCCAGCCCACAGGGGGGTTGAACACTGAAGCTTTCTTT. It is translated as CASSQPTGGLNTEAFF.

There are many counts of this clonotype. The junction and the germline gene differ at one end; a read error may be behind it. The V and J genes are TRBV19 and TRBJ2-1, with no clear D. This CDR3 region has 15 residues. The germline CDR1 and CDR2 sequences are LNHDA and SQIVND (reference sequence). CDR3 DNA: TGTGCCAGTAGTATTCTAGTAGCCTCCTACCATGAGCAGTTCTTC. Encoded protein: CASSILVASYHEQFF.

This clonotype was picked up many times. The chain has TRBV20-1 and TRBJ2-5; 8 bases fit TRBD1. With 5 bases clipped from V and 2 bases from J, the junction kept 7 bases outside the gene matches. The CDR3 is made up of 14 amino acids. From germline, CDR1 is DFQATT and CDR2 SNEGSKA (reference sequence). The CDR3 sequence is CSAPPGQVQETQYF. CDR3 DNA: TGCAGTGCTCCGCCGGGACAGGTTCAAGAGACCCAGTACTTC.

Ten or more counts support this clonotype. V is TRBV19 and J is TRBJ2-4; maybe TRBD1 (5 bases). The CDR3 is 17 amino acids. V lost 2 bases to trimming and J lost 0 bases, with 14 bases between them. Germline V CDR1 and CDR2: LNHDA, SQIVND (reference sequence). The CDR3 sequence: CASSISPRGVAKNIQYF. The DNA for the CDR3 is TGTGCCAGTAGTATATCCCCAAGGGGTGTAGCCAAAAACATTCAGTACTTC.

This clonotype has more than one count but fewer than ten. A read error is possible here, since a much larger clone lies one base away. The chain is built from TRBV11-2 and TRBJ2-1, with D possibly called TRBD1 or TRBD2 (5 bases each). In germline, CDR1 is SGHAT, CDR2 FQNNGV. The CDR3 length is 17 residues. The CDR3 region has the DNA TGTACCAGCAGCTTAGACAGCGGCCCTAGCTCCTACAATGAGCAGTTCTTC. Translating it yields CTSSLDSGPSSYNEQFF.

This clonotype was seen many times. The V call is TRBV7-3, the J call TRBJ2-3, with TRBD2 as a possible D gene (6 bases). V gave up 4 bases and J gave up 2 bases, with 10 bases separating them. Per germline, CDR1 SGHTA and CDR2 FQGTGA. The CDR3 runs to 14 residues. CDR3 nucleotides: TGTGCCAGCAGCTCGGGACTTACCACAGATACGCAGTATTTT. It is translated as CASSSGLTTDTQYF.

This clonotype has a count of ten or more. The chain has TRBV11-2 and TRBJ1-3, with no clear D. Trimming shortened V by 1 base and J by 0 bases, and 16 bases separated the two germline ends. Germline-derived CDR1 and CDR2 are SGHAT and FQNNGV. This CDR3 is built from 18 residues. CDR3 amino acids: CASSLGLVLRSSGNTIYF. In DNA, the CDR3 is TGTGCCAGCAGCTTAGGCCTAGTTTTAAGGAGCTCTGGAAACACCATATATTTT.

This rearrangement joins TRBV11-2 to TRBJ2-1; D could derive from TRBD1 or TRBD2 (6 bases each). The CDR3 covers 16 residues. Germline V gene data show CDR1 as SGHAT and CDR2 as FQNNGV. V dropped 1 base and J dropped 7 bases, with 17 bases sitting between them. CDR3 nucleotide sequence: TGTGCCAGCAGCTTAGGGGACTGGGGGGCGGAGAATGAGCAGTTCTTC. The encoded protein is CASSLGDWGAENEQFF.

This clonotype was counted a few times. This may be a read error, as it is one base from a much larger clone. The V gene is TRBV30, the J gene TRBJ2-5; TRBD1 or TRBD2 may be the D gene (5 bases each). In germline, CDR1 is GTSNPN, CDR2 SVGIG (reference sequence). Trimming took 5 bases from V and 6 from J, leaving 19 bases between them. The CDR3 loop spans 14 amino acids. CDR3 loop: CAWGARGGGKTQYF. The DNA for the CDR3 is TGTGCCTGGGGAGCCCGGGGCGGAGGAAAGACCCAGTACTTC.

This clonotype was observed at least ten times. This chain connects TRBV20-1 to TRBJ1-2; D is perhaps TRBD1 (5 bases). There are 15 residues in the CDR3. CDR1 is DFQATT, CDR2 SNEGSKA, per germline (reference sequence). V lost 0 bases to trimming and J lost 8 bases, with 19 bases between them. The CDR3 loop is CSARDSTAPLRGYTF. The CDR3 coding sequence is TGCAGTGCTAGAGATTCGACAGCGCCCTTGAGGGGCTACACCTTC.

The genes are TRBV9 and TRBJ2-2; a weak D match, TRBD1 (6 bases). Germline V gives CDR1 SGDLS, CDR2 YYNGEE. The CDR3 loop spans 16 amino acids. Trimming took 3 bases from V and 2 from J, leaving 14 bases between them. The CDR3 protein is CASSAGLGGNTGELFF. Written as DNA, the CDR3 is TGTGCCAGCAGCGCCGGGTTAGGGGGTAACACCGGGGAGCTGTTTTTT.

For this clonotype: It differs at one base from a far larger clone, so likely a read error. The chain recombines TRBV6-1 with TRBJ2-7, with 10 bases matching TRBD1. The V gene end was trimmed by 6 bases and the J gene end by 7 bases; junction bases not matched to a gene: 15. There are 16 residues in the CDR3. Germline CDR1 MNHNS, CDR2 SASEGT. The CDR3 nucleotides are TGTGCCAGCAGCACCGGGACAGGGGAAAGGTACAATGAGCAGTACTTC. Protein: CASSTGTGERYNEQYF.